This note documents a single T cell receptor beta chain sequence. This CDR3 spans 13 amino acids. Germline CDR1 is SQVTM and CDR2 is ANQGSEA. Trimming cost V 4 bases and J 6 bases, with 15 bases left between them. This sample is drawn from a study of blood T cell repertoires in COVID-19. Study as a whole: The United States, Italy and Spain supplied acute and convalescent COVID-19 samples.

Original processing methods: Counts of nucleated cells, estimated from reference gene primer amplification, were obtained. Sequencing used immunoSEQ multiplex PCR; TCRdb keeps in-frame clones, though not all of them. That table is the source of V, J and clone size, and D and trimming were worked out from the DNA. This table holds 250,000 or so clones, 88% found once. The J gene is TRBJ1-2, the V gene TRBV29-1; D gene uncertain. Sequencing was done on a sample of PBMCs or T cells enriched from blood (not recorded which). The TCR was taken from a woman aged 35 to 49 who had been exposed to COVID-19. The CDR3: CSVVSASPHGYTF. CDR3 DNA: TGCAGCGTTGTTAGTGCATCCCCTCATGGCTACACCTTC.